The rows below give T cell receptor beta chains drawn from one sample of a study of cytomegalovirus exposure and HLA in healthy donors. Libraries were prepared by immunoSEQ multiplex PCR; TCRdb keeps only in-frame clonotypes and omits some of them. The sample has 100,000 to 150,000 clones, roughly 80% seen once; the top ten hold approximately 11%. Material for sequencing was PBMCs. These receptors were obtained from a young man in good health and CMV-seropositive. The CDR3 runs from the conserved cysteine through the conserved F or W. The order of the fields is J gene, V gene, CDR3 protein.

TRBJ1-1	TRBV7-9	CASSLRTPVVAFF
TRBJ1-1	TRBV6-5	CASAHTGSLNTEAFF
TRBJ2-1	TRBV5-6	CASSPPGGSYNEQFF
TRBJ1-2	TRBV29-1	CSARTTANYGYTF
TRBJ1-3	TRBV30	CAWSVLEQTGNTIYF
TRBJ2-7	TRBV28	CASRRTGGIEQYF
TRBJ1-1	TRBV6-5	CASSGGQGDTEAFF
TRBJ2-1	TRBV7-9	CASSPRGIRNNEQFF
TRBJ1-5	TRBV2	CASSGEDSYSNQPQHF
TRBJ1-1	TRBV5-6	CASSLGSGDEAFF
TRBJ2-1	TRBV5-1	CASSLDAGVGYNEQFF
TRBJ2-7	TRBV27	CASMAGPFAEQYF
TRBJ2-5	TRBV19	CASGLAGKFEGTQYF
TRBJ1-6	TRBV11-2	CASSPLFWGTTYNSPLHF
TRBJ2-2	TRBV18	CASSPPGGPGELFF
TRBJ2-1	TRBV9	CASSPTSGGYNEQFF
TRBJ2-7	TRBV5-4	CASSLAYGGASGEQYF